A single sample is the source of the 10 T cell receptor beta chains below, sequenced in a study of shared clonotypes between healthy human individuals (dated by TCRdb to 2018 to 2021). Libraries were prepared through the immunoSEQ multiplex PCR assay. As stored in TCRdb, this immuneACCESS dataset retains in-frame rearrangements with V and J assigned. A fraction of the clones does not appear; measured against another copy, unresolved V genes explain less than half of the discrepancy, and the remainder lacks a known reason. This sample has approximately 980,000 clones in its table, and approximately 80% of those were observed once. The top ten clones comprise approximately 1.5% of the sample. The material sequenced was memory CD4+ T cells sorted from blood. The label giving this sample's cell subset or site can be read as: CD45RA-negative fraction. Receptors originate from a man between 18 and 29 years old in good health.

The chain carries TRBV25-1 and TRBJ2-5; 7 bases agree with TRBD2. The CDR3 loop spans 15 amino acids. CDR1 is MGHDK and CDR2 is SYGVNS in the germline V gene. J was trimmed by 2 bases and V by 3 bases; bases with no gene match: 6. CDR3 bases: TGTGCCAGCAGTGACCCGTCTAGCGGACAAGAGACCCAGTACTTC. Its translation is CASSDPSSGQETQYF.

As for this clone: In the same sample, other DNA sequences code for this CDR3. The chain carries TRBV7-2 and TRBJ1-2, with a possible D match to TRBD1 (5 bases). Germline V gene lookup returns CDR1 SGHTA and CDR2 FQGNSA. This CDR3 is 14 amino acids long. Trimming stripped 3 bases from V and 3 bases from J, with 11 bases between. The CDR3 DNA reads as TGTGCCAGCAGCTTTCCCCAGGGACACTATGGCTACACCTTC. Amino acids: CASSFPQGHYGYTF.

The rearrangement uses TRBV27 and TRBJ1-4, with D perhaps matching TRBD1 (6 bases). The CDR3 totals 15 residues. Trimming stripped 2 bases from V and 4 bases from J, with 11 bases between. Germline values: CDR1 MNHEY, CDR2 SMNVEV (reference sequence). The CDR3 is CASSLRGGGNEKLFF. In DNA, the CDR3 is TGTGCCAGCAGTTTACGAGGGGGGGGTAATGAAAAACTGTTTTTT.

J is TRBJ2-3 and V is TRBV9; 8 nucleotides match TRBD2. Trimming removed 3 bases from V and 6 bases from J; junction bases left unmatched: 6. The CDR3 has 14 residues. Germline V gene data show CDR1 as SGDLS and CDR2 as YYNGEE. The CDR3 coding sequence is TGTGCCAGCAGCGCCGGACTAGCAAGCGATACGCAGTATTTT. It yields the protein CASSAGLASDTQYF.

Comments on this clone: Different DNA sequences within this sample yield the same CDR3. The chain joins TRBV7-2 to TRBJ2-1; 15 bases align to TRBD2. The length of the CDR3 is 15 residues. V lost 4 bases, J lost 8 bases, and 3 bases stayed unmatched. Germline loops: CDR1 SGHTA, CDR2 FQGNSA. The CDR3 DNA reads TGTGCCAGCAGCTCTAGGACTAGCGGGAGGGATGAGCAGTTCTTC. Its translation is CASSSRTSGRDEQFF.

The V and J genes are TRBV28 and TRBJ1-2, with 8 bases lining up with TRBD1. The CDR3 runs to 16 residues. The germline V gene encodes CDR1 MDHEN and CDR2 SYDVKM. The trim removed 5 bases at V and 7 bases at J, leaving 15 bases unmatched. The CDR3 protein is CASSVNPGGKIAGYTF. The CDR3 nucleotides read TGTGCCAGCAGTGTCAACCCAGGGGGCAAGATAGCTGGCTACACCTTC.

The chain recombines TRBV6-5 with TRBJ2-7, with 9 bases lining up with TRBD1. With V trimmed by 5 bases and J by 0 bases, 5 bases remained unmatched. The germline V gene encodes CDR1 MNHEY and CDR2 SVGAGI. The CDR3 runs to 15 residues. In nucleotides, the CDR3 is TGTGCCAGCAGTCCCGGGACAGGGATCTCCTACGAGCAGTACTTC. Residues: CASSPGTGISYEQYF.

The chain has TRBV7-2 and TRBJ2-5; no firm D call. The germline gives CDR1 SGHTA, CDR2 FQGNSA. The CDR3 is 12 amino acids. The ends were cut back, 5 bases at V and 5 bases at J, with 9 bases in the middle. CDR3 sequence: CASSPEVETQYF. The CDR3 nucleotides read TGTGCCAGCAGCCCCGAGGTGGAGACCCAGTACTTC.

The chain employs TRBV19 and TRBJ1-2; no firm D call. Per the germline V gene, CDR1 is LNHDA and CDR2 is SQIVND (reference sequence). This CDR3 region has 10 residues. V lost 9 bases and J lost 6, with 8 bases in between. CDR3 loop: CARVGDGYTF. As DNA, the CDR3 is TGTGCCAGAGTGGGAGATGGCTACACCTTC.

The V gene is TRBV9, the J gene TRBJ2-7; D is possibly TRBD1 or TRBD2 (5 bases each). The ends were cut back, 3 bases at V and 4 bases at J, with 14 bases in the middle. Germline V lookup: CDR1 SGDLS, CDR2 YYNGEE. The CDR3 has 14 amino acids. CDR3 in DNA: TGTGCCAGCAGCGCCGGGACGGGGCCGTACGAGCAGTACTTC. Translating gives CASSAGTGPYEQYF. The full variable domain, rest sourced from reference TRBV9 and TRBJ2-7, is DSGVTQTPKHLITATGQRVTLRCSPRSGDLSVYWYQQSLDQGLQFLIQYYNGEERAKGNILERFSAQQFPDLHSELNLSSLELGDSALYFCASSAGTGPYEQYFGPGTRLTVT.